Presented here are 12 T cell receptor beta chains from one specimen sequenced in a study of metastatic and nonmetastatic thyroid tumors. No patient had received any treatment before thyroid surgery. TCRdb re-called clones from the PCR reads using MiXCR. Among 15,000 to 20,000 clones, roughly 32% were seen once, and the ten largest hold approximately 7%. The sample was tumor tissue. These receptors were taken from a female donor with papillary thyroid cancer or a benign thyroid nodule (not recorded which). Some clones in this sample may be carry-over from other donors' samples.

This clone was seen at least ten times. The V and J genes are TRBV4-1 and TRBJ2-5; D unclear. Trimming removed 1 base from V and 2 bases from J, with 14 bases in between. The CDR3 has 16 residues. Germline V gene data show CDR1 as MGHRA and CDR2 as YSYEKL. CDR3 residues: CASSQGMSGFQETQYF. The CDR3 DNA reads TGCGCCAGCAGCCAAGGGATGAGTGGGTTTCAAGAGACCCAGTACTTC.

The CDR3 spells CASSLHRLAGAQTYEQYF. CDR3 bases: TGCGCCAGCAGTCTCCACCGGCTAGCGGGAGCTCAGACTTACGAGCAGTACTTC. This chain uses TRBV4-1 with TRBJ2-7, with 10 positions matching TRBD2. Germline trimming cut 6 bases from V and 4 bases from J; bases unmatched to any gene: 18. Per germline, CDR1 MGHRA and CDR2 YSYEKL. CDR3 length: 18 amino acids.

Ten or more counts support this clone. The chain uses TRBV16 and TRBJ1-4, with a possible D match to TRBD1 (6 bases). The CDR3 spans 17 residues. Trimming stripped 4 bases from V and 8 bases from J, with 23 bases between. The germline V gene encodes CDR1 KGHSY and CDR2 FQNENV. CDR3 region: CASSRRGTRGAKEKLFF. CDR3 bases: TGTGCCAGCAGCCGCCGGGGAACACGGGGGGCGAAGGAAAAACTGTTTTTT. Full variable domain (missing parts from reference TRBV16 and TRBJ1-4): GEEVAQTPKHLVRGEGQKAKLYCAPIKGHSYVFWYQQVLKNEFKFLISFQNENVFDETGMPKERFSAKCLPNSPCSLEIQATKLEDSAVYFCASSRRGTRGAKEKLFFGSGTQLSVL.

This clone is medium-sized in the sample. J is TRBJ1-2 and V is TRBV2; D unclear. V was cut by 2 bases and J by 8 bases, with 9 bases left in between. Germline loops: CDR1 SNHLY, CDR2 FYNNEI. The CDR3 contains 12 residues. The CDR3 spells CASSERVVGYTF. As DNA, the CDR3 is TGTGCCAGCAGTGAACGGGTGGTCGGCTACACCTTC.

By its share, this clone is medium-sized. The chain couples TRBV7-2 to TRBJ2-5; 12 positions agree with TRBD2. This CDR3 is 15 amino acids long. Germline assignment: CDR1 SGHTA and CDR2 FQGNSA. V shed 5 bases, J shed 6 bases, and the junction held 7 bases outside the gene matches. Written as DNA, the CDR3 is TGTGCCAGCAGCGCCTCTAGCGGGGGGGCAAAGACCCAGTACTTC. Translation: CASSASSGGAKTQYF.

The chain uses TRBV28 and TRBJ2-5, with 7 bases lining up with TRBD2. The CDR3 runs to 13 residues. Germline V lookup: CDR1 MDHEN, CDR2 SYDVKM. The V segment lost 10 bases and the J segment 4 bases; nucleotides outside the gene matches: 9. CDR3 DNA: TGTGCCACCAACAGCGGGGTACGAGAGACCCAGTACTTC. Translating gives CATNSGVRETQYF.

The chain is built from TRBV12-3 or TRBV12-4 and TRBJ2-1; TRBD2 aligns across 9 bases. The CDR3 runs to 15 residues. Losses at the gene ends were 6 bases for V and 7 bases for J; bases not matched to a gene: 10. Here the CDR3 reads CASSQSSGRGNEQFF. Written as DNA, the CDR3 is TGTGCCAGCAGCCAGAGTAGCGGGAGAGGGAATGAGCAGTTCTTC.

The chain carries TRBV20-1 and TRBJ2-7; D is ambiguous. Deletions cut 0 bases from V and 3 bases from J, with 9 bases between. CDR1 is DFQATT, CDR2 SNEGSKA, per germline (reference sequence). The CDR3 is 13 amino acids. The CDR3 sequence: CSARDDGYYEQYF. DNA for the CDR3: TGCAGTGCTAGAGACGACGGATACTACGAGCAGTACTTC.

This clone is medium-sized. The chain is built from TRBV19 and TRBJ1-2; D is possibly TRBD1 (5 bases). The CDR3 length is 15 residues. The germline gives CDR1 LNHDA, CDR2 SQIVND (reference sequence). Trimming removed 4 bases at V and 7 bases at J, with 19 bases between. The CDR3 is CASSTSPTVRVGYTF. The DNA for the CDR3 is TGTGCCAGTAGTACCTCCCCGACAGTGCGCGTTGGCTACACCTTC.

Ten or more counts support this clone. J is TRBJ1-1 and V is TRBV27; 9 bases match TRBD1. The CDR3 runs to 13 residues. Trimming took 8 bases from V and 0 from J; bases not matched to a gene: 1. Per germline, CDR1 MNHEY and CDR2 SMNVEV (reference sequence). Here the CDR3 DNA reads TGTGCCAGCTACAGGGGGCTGAACACTGAAGCTTTCTTT. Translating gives CASYRGLNTEAFF.

DNA for the CDR3: TGCGCCAGCAGCCAAGATGGACAGGCAAATCAGCCCCAGCATTTT. Amino acids: CASSQDGQANQPQHF. The chain combines TRBV4-3 with TRBJ1-5; 7 bases are shared with TRBD1. V gave up 0 bases and J gave up 4 bases; unmatched junction bases: 3. The CDR3 runs to 15 residues. CDR1 is LGHNA, CDR2 YSLEER, per germline.

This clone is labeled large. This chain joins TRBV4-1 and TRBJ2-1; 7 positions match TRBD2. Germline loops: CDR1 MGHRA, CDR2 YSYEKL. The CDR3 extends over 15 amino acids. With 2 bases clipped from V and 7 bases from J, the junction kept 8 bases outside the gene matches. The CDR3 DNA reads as TGCGCCAGCAGCCAACCAAGGCGGGGGAGAAATGAGCAGTTCTTC. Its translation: CASSQPRRGRNEQFF.